The rows below give T cell receptor beta chains drawn from one sample of a study of vaccination effects on CD4 cells after COVID-19. This table comes from immunoSEQ multiplex PCR, and its TCRdb copy is limited to in-frame clones, with some not included. The sample comprises about 41,000 clones, around 68% of which are singletons, and roughly 26% rests with the top ten. No antigens are known for them. Here the sequenced sample was CD4+ T cells from PBMCs cultured with HCoV-OC43 spike peptides, taken before COVID-19 vaccination. These receptors originate from a human donor who received a COVID-19 vaccine. Each CDR3 is given with its conserved first and last residue. D genes are given only for firm matches. The size field is filled for only some rows; it gives once, few, many or a size class.

CDR3 protein	CDR3 DNA	clone size	V gene	D gene	J gene
CASSLEGSGRGYTF	TGCGCCAGCAGCTTGGAGGGGAGTGGAAGGGGCTACACCTTC	NA	TRBV5-1	NA	TRBJ1-2
CASSGRQSLRGEEQFF	TGTGCCAGCAGTGGAAGACAGAGTCTACGTGGGGAGGAGCAGTTCTTC	NA	TRBV6-1	NA	TRBJ2-1
CASSHGGRVQETQYF	TGCGCCAGCAGCCACGGGGGCAGGGTCCAAGAGACCCAGTACTTC	once	TRBV4-1	NA	TRBJ2-5
CASTGDWTDTQYF	TGTGCCAGCACGGGGGATTGGACGGATACGCAGTATTTT	NA	TRBV3-1/TRBV3-2	NA	TRBJ2-3
CASSILRDRVGYTF	TGTGCCAGCAGTATCCTCCGGGACAGGGTTGGCTACACCTTC	NA	TRBV28	TRBD1	TRBJ1-2
CASSPGPGTPNGYTF	TGTGCCAGCTCACCAGGTCCGGGGACCCCTAATGGCTACACCTTC	NA	TRBV18	NA	TRBJ1-2
CASSLGGFASESYEQYF	TGTGCCAGCAGCTTAGGTGGTTTCGCTAGCGAATCCTACGAGCAGTACTTC	few	TRBV7-6	NA	TRBJ2-7
CSVKGDTSNYGYTF	TGCAGCGTGAAAGGGGACACTTCCAACTATGGCTACACCTTC	NA	TRBV29-1	NA	TRBJ1-2
CASSPSYTGELFF	TGTGCCAGCAGTCCTAGTTACACCGGGGAGCTGTTTTTT	NA	TRBV27	NA	TRBJ2-2
CASSLTGGNSPLHF	TGTGCCAGCAGTTTGACAGGGGGTAATTCACCCCTCCACTTT	few	TRBV2	TRBD1	TRBJ1-6
CASSWSPSGGAPFF	TGCGCCAGCAGCTGGAGCCCTAGCGGGGGGGCCCCGTTCTTC	NA	TRBV5-1	TRBD2	TRBJ2-1
CASSPNSGRAGDTQYF	TGTGCCAGCTCACCAAATAGCGGGAGGGCCGGGGATACGCAGTATTTT	NA	TRBV18	TRBD2	TRBJ2-3
CASSQGQTQGAMNQPQHF	TGTGCCAGCAGCCAAGGGCAGACGCAGGGGGCTATGAATCAGCCCCAGCATTTT	NA	TRBV3-1/TRBV3-2	TRBD1	TRBJ1-5
CASSLMEYSDSGNTIYF	TGTGCCAGCAGCTTGATGGAATATAGCGACTCTGGAAACACCATATATTTT	NA	TRBV5-6	NA	TRBJ1-3
CASSEEGGYNEQFF	TGTGCCAGCAGTGAAGAGGGAGGGTACAATGAGCAGTTCTTC	NA	TRBV6-1	TRBD2	TRBJ2-1
CASSYKRDNGGSYNEQFF	TGTGCCAGCAGTTACAAGAGGGACAACGGGGGCTCCTACAATGAGCAGTTCTTC	NA	TRBV6-2/TRBV6-3	NA	TRBJ2-1
CASSLGRAYGYTF	TGTGCCAGCAGCTTGGGTAGGGCCTATGGCTACACCTTC	NA	TRBV7-2	NA	TRBJ1-2
CASSREGQALGYTF	TGTGCCAGCAGCCGCGAGGGACAGGCCCTGGGCTACACCTTC	NA	TRBV9	TRBD1	TRBJ1-2
CASSYLGASTEAFF	TGTGCCAGCAGTTACCTGGGGGCTTCCACTGAAGCTTTCTTT	NA	TRBV6-5	NA	TRBJ1-1
CASSYSREQFF	TGTGCCAGCAGTTACTCTCGTGAGCAGTTCTTC	NA	TRBV6-5	NA	TRBJ2-1
CASSGASEGTQYF	TGTGCCAGCAGTGGGGCCTCGGAGGGGACCCAGTACTTC	NA	TRBV2	NA	TRBJ2-5
CASSVSGGSPNEQFF	TGTGCCAGCAGCGTTAGCGGGGGGTCTCCTAATGAGCAGTTCTTC	NA	TRBV9	TRBD2	TRBJ2-1
CASSPPRGYFGTEAFF	TGTGCCAGCAGTCCCCCCAGGGGGTATTTTGGCACTGAAGCTTTCTTT	few	TRBV28	TRBD1	TRBJ1-1
CASIRTDATEAFF	TGTGCCAGTATTCGGACAGACGCCACTGAAGCTTTCTTT	NA	TRBV19	NA	TRBJ1-1
CASSPLVTGELFF	TGCGCCAGCAGCCCCCTCGTCACCGGGGAGCTGTTTTTT	NA	TRBV5-1	NA	TRBJ2-2
CASSRPGQGTRISPVAKNIQYF	TGTGCCAGCAGCCGGCCGGGACAGGGGACTCGAATTTCCCCCGTAGCCAAAAACATTCAGTACTTC	few	TRBV4-2	TRBD1	TRBJ2-4
CASSPVEGPTGYTF	TGTGCCAGCAGCCCAGTCGAGGGGCCGACTGGCTACACCTTC	NA	TRBV7-9	NA	TRBJ1-2
CASSSTGGNEQYF	TGTGCCAGCAGTTCGACAGGGGGGAATGAGCAGTACTTC	few	TRBV6-6	TRBD1	TRBJ2-7
CASSIWRGNQPQHF	TGTGCCAGCTCGATCTGGCGGGGGAATCAGCCCCAGCATTTT	once	TRBV5-6	NA	TRBJ1-5
CASSYSGQTDYEQYF	TGTGCCAGCAGTTACTCTGGGCAGACAGACTACGAGCAGTACTTC	NA	TRBV6-6	NA	TRBJ2-7
CASSAGLAAGDTQYF	TGTGCCAGCAGCGCGGGACTAGCGGCCGGGGATACGCAGTATTTT	NA	TRBV6-2/TRBV6-3	TRBD2	TRBJ2-3
CAISESWGAYGYTF	TGTGCCATCAGTGAGTCGTGGGGGGCCTATGGCTACACCTTC	few	TRBV10-3	NA	TRBJ1-2
CASSKALFGRQATNEKLFF	TGTGCCAGCAGCAAAGCGCTTTTTGGCAGACAAGCAACTAATGAAAAACTGTTTTTT	NA	TRBV21-1	NA	TRBJ1-4
CASSPSGGSTFETQYF	TGTGCCAGCAGCCCATCGGGAGGGTCTACGTTCGAGACCCAGTACTTC	NA	TRBV9	TRBD2	TRBJ2-5
CASSPDRYGYTF	TGTGCCAGCAGCCCCGACAGATATGGCTACACCTTC	NA	TRBV9	NA	TRBJ1-2
CASSRDLQETQYF	TGTGCTAGCAGCCGAGACCTACAAGAGACCCAGTACTTC	NA	TRBV7-7	NA	TRBJ2-5
CASSPRTGGDGYTF	TGTGCCAGCAGCCCCAGGACAGGAGGAGATGGCTACACCTTC	NA	TRBV7-3	TRBD1	TRBJ1-2
CASSPQDKIPYEQYF	TGTGCCAGCAGCCCACAGGATAAAATTCCCTACGAGCAGTACTTC	NA	TRBV5-6	NA	TRBJ2-7
CASSFGGGPDTQYF	TGTGCCAGCAGCTTCGGGGGAGGGCCAGATACGCAGTATTTT	NA	TRBV5-4	TRBD2	TRBJ2-3
CASSSEWGEEQYF	TGCGCCAGCAGCTCCGAATGGGGAGAGGAGCAGTACTTC	NA	TRBV5-1	NA	TRBJ2-7